Presented here are 18 T cell receptor beta chains from one specimen sequenced in a study of shared clonotypes between healthy human individuals. The assay was immunoSEQ multiplex PCR, and TCRdb's table has in-frame clones only and misses some. Found here are around 2,000,000 clones, 85% to 95% of them singletons; the top ten hold more than 0.1%. Sequences were obtained from naive CD4+ T cells sorted from blood. Subset of the sample: CD45RA+ positively selected. These receptors originate from a man between 18 and 29 years old in good health.

This clone was seen once. The identical CDR3 is also encoded by other nucleotide sequences in the sample. This chain uses TRBV28 with TRBJ1-5; D unclear. Trimming pared 2 bases from V and 2 bases from J, leaving 7 bases between. The CDR3 consists of 14 residues. The germline V gene has CDR1 MDHEN and CDR2 SYDVKM. CDR3 bases: TGTGCCAGCAGTTTAGGGAAGGGCAATCAGCCCCAGCATTTT. It translates to CASSLGKGNQPQHF.

The rearrangement joins TRBV6-5 to TRBJ1-3, with 7 nucleotides matching TRBD1. The V and J ends lost 4 bases and 0 bases, in that order; junction bases with no gene match: 6. Per germline, CDR1 MNHEY and CDR2 SVGAGI. The length of the CDR3 is 16 residues. CDR3 in amino acids: CASSLQGTSSGNTIYF. In nucleotides, the CDR3 is TGTGCCAGCAGTTTACAGGGGACGAGCTCTGGAAACACCATATATTTT.

The chain is built from TRBV2 and TRBJ1-5; the D is unclear. The CDR3 is made up of 15 amino acids. V was pared by 3 bases and J by 3 bases, with 12 bases between. Germline loops: CDR1 SNHLY, CDR2 FYNNEI. CDR3 sequence (DNA): TGTGCCAGCAGTGATTCGAAGTTACCCAATCAGCCCCAGCATTTT. Translation gives CASSDSKLPNQPQHF.

The gene calls are TRBV4-3 and TRBJ2-1; either TRBD1 or TRBD2 may supply D (7 bases each). There are 15 residues in the CDR3. Germline CDR1 is LGHNA and CDR2 is YSLEER. V lost 4 bases, J lost 7 bases, and 17 bases lay in between. This CDR3 is CASSPRGGKGNEQFF. The CDR3 coding sequence is TGCGCCAGCAGCCCCAGGGGGGGCAAGGGGAATGAGCAGTTCTTC.

This chain connects TRBV28 to TRBJ2-7; D gene unclear. V gave up 2 bases and J gave up 2 bases, with 10 bases separating them. The CDR3 is 14 amino acids. Germline V lookup: CDR1 MDHEN, CDR2 SYDVKM. The CDR3 loop reads CASSLPGGPYEQYF. Written as DNA, the CDR3 is TGTGCCAGCAGTTTACCAGGTGGTCCCTACGAGCAGTACTTC.

This chain links TRBV7-8 with TRBJ2-7; D remains ambiguous. With 0 bases removed from V and 3 bases from J, the gap between germline ends came to 12 bases. The CDR3 runs 15 residues. Germline CDR1 is SGHVS and CDR2 is FQNEAQ. The CDR3 loop reads CASSLAGLGLYEQYF. CDR3 nucleotide sequence: TGTGCCAGCAGCTTAGCAGGATTAGGCCTCTACGAGCAGTACTTC.

This chain uses TRBV28 with TRBJ2-1; D unclear. V was trimmed by 3 bases and J by 7 bases, leaving 13 bases between them. The CDR3 runs 14 residues. The germline V gene encodes CDR1 MDHEN and CDR2 SYDVKM. Here the CDR3 DNA reads TGTGCCAGCAGTTTCGGCGCCAAGGCGAATGAGCAGTTCTTC. Amino acid sequence: CASSFGAKANEQFF.

This rearrangement joins TRBV2 to TRBJ2-3, with TRBD1 matching over 8 bases. CDR3 size: 15 residues. Germline V gene data show CDR1 as SNHLY and CDR2 as FYNNEI. Trimming at V came to 2 bases and at J to 2 bases, leaving 3 bases not matched to a gene. The CDR3 DNA sequence: TGTGCCAGCAGTGAAAGGGACAGGAACACAGATACGCAGTATTTT. It is translated as CASSERDRNTDTQYF.

CDR3 sequence reads: CASLPRQGRTGELFF. The CDR3, as DNA: TGTGCCAGCCTACCACGGCAGGGGCGCACCGGGGAGCTGTTTTTT. The chain has TRBV7-2 and TRBJ2-2; a weak D match, TRBD1 (6 bases). The germline V gene encodes CDR1 SGHTA and CDR2 FQGNSA. This CDR3 comprises 15 residues. Trimming stripped 8 bases from V and 4 bases from J, with 17 bases between.

DNA for the CDR3: TGTGCCAGCAGCTTAGGAAGGGGGTTCGTCTACAATGAGCAGTTCTTC. Its protein product is CASSLGRGFVYNEQFF. The V and J genes are TRBV7-2 and TRBJ2-1, with D possibly being TRBD1 (6 bases). Germline values: CDR1 SGHTA, CDR2 FQGNSA. The CDR3 sequence is 16 residues long. With 1 base removed from V and 3 bases from J, the gap between germline ends came to 13 bases.

V and J are TRBV6-5 and TRBJ1-5; possible D gene TRBD1, 6 bases. Germline-derived CDR1 and CDR2 are MNHEY and SVGAGI. Trimming shortened V by 6 bases and J by 2 bases, and 14 bases separated the two germline ends. The CDR3 spans 15 residues. In DNA form, the CDR3 reads TGTGCCAGCAGACTTCAGGGGTCGGGCAATCAGCCCCAGCATTTT. This gives the protein CASRLQGSGNQPQHF.

About this clone itself: The same CDR3 can be traced to other DNA sequences in this sample. The J gene is TRBJ1-2, the V gene TRBV18, with unresolved D. The CDR3 extends over 13 amino acids. Trimming left V 4 bases short and J 4 bases short, with 10 bases between. The germline gives CDR1 KGHSH, CDR2 LQKENI. The CDR3, as DNA: TGTGCCAGCTCACAGGCAGTCGGCTATGGCTACACCTTC. This gives the protein CASSQAVGYGYTF.

The gene calls are TRBV10-2 and TRBJ2-4; D remains ambiguous. The V gene lost 4 bases and the J gene lost 0 bases, with 10 bases spanning the gap. Per the germline V gene, CDR1 is WSHSY and CDR2 is SAAADI. The CDR3 has 15 amino acids. CDR3 region: CASSGNFLAKNIQYF. CDR3 nucleotides: TGCGCCAGCAGTGGGAATTTCCTAGCCAAAAACATTCAGTACTTC.

The V and J genes are TRBV9 and TRBJ1-5; D perhaps matches TRBD1 (6 bases). From germline, CDR1 is SGDLS and CDR2 YYNGEE. CDR3 length: 14 residues. Trimming removed 0 bases from V and 7 bases from J, with 11 bases in between. The CDR3 nucleotides are TGTGCCAGCAGCGTAGGGGGGGGCGTCCAGCCCCAGCATTTT. Its translation is CASSVGGGVQPQHF.

V is TRBV7-8 and J is TRBJ2-6; the D is unclear. Germline V gene sequence: CDR1 SGHVS, CDR2 FQNEAQ. Between the trimmed V and J ends, which lost 2 bases and 0 bases, there was a span of 14 bases. This CDR3 spans 18 amino acids. The CDR3 DNA is TGTGCCAGCAGCTTAAGGATCCAAGGAAGCTCTGGGGCCAACGTCCTGACTTTC. It yields the protein CASSLRIQGSSGANVLTF.

The sample holds one count of this clone. V gene TRBV2 combines with J gene TRBJ1-4, with D unclear. Germline V gene lookup returns CDR1 SNHLY and CDR2 FYNNEI. The CDR3 contains 14 residues. Trimming removed 4 bases at V and 7 bases at J, with 13 bases between. Here the CDR3 reads CASSGNYKGEKLFF. CDR3 coding DNA: TGTGCCAGCAGTGGTAATTATAAAGGTGAAAAACTGTTTTTT.

The chain's CDR3 is CATSPGNQPQHF. CDR3 sequence (DNA): TGCGCCACCTCGCCAGGGAATCAGCCCCAGCATTTT. V usage is TRBV10-1 and J usage is TRBJ1-5; TRBD1 is a possible D gene (5 bases). CDR3 length: 12 residues. Germline CDR1 is WNHNN and CDR2 is SYGVQD (reference sequence). V lost 10 bases and J 4 bases, leaving 11 bases between the germline ends.

In regard to this clone: The sample has other DNA sequences that encode this CDR3 too. CDR3 sequence (DNA): TGTGCCAGCAGTGATGGGGTAGCGAACACTGAAGCTTTCTTT. Translation gives CASSDGVANTEAFF. V and J are TRBV2 and TRBJ1-1; D ambiguous. V lost 3 bases to trimming and J lost 1 base, with 9 bases between them. This CDR3 spans 14 amino acids. Per the germline V gene, CDR1 is SNHLY and CDR2 is FYNNEI.